Shown below are 30 T cell receptor beta chains from a single sample sequenced in a study of T cell responses to AZD1222 COVID-19 vaccine (dated by TCRdb to the early 2020s). Library creation used the immunoSEQ multiplex PCR assay. In its TCRdb copy, this immuneACCESS table keeps in-frame sequences only and misses some clones. Where compared with another copy, unresolved V genes explain less than half of these, and the others have no known cause. Within this sample are 140,000 or so clones, with around 90% of them counted one time only. The ten largest account for around 1.7% of the sample. The time point label corresponds to: about 28 days (+/-7) after the second vaccine dose. The sequenced sample was peripheral blood, obtained 28 days after the second AZD1222 dose. Source of these receptors: an adult who received the AZD1222 COVID-19 vaccine.

V usage is TRBV7-2 and J usage is TRBJ2-3, with TRBD1 matching over 10 bases. CDR1 is SGHTA and CDR2 is FQGNSA in the germline V gene. CDR3 size: 15 residues. Unmatched junction bases numbered 1, after V lost 1 base and J lost 3 bases. The CDR3 DNA reads as TGTGCCAGCAGCTTAGGGGGACAGGGGACAGATACGCAGTATTTT. Translation gives CASSLGGQGTDTQYF. The whole variable domain, filled in from reference TRBV7-2 and TRBJ2-3, reads GAGVSQSPSNKVTEKGKDVELRCDPISGHTALYWYRQSLGQGLEFLIYFQGNSAPDKSGLPSDRFSAERTGGSVSTLTIQRTQQEDSAVYLCASSLGGQGTDTQYFGPGTRLTVL.

This clone appeared a single time. The rearrangement links TRBV14 to TRBJ2-7, with D maybe TRBD1 (5 bases). V shed 4 bases and J shed 5 bases, with 18 bases lying between them. Germline V lookup: CDR1 SGHDN, CDR2 FVKESK. CDR3 length: 15 amino acids. CDR3 residues: CASSLLTVAWNEQYF. As DNA, the CDR3 is TGTGCCAGCAGCCTCCTGACAGTAGCATGGAACGAGCAGTACTTC.

The V call is TRBV24-1, the J call TRBJ2-7; D might be TRBD2 (5 bases). CDR3 length: 16 amino acids. V lost 1 base and J lost 3, with 15 bases in between. In germline, CDR1 is KGHDR, CDR2 SFDVKD. The CDR3: CATSDFSPEGFYEQYF. The CDR3 coding sequence is TGTGCCACCAGTGATTTTTCTCCCGAGGGATTCTACGAGCAGTACTTC.

The genes are TRBV5-6 and TRBJ1-2; TRBD1 aligns across 9 bases. The germline V gene has CDR1 SGHDT and CDR2 YYEEEE. This CDR3 is built from 13 residues. V shed 2 bases and J 8 bases; nucleotides not matched to a gene: 4. The CDR3 nucleotides read TGTGCCAGCAGCTTACAGGGGGCGGGAGGCTACACCTTC. Amino acid sequence: CASSLQGAGGYTF.

The count of this clone is one. The CDR3 reads CASSVVADYNSPLHF. The CDR3 DNA is TGTGCCAGCAGCGTAGTGGCGGATTATAATTCACCCCTCCACTTT. The chain uses TRBV9 and TRBJ1-6; the D is unclear. Deletions cut 0 bases from V and 4 bases from J, with 8 bases between. The CDR3 sequence is 15 residues long. Germline CDR1 and CDR2: SGDLS and YYNGEE.

This clone was seen only once. CDR3 bases: TGTGCCAGCAGCTTGAGTCCCAGGTCTATGGGCCCCGAGACCCAGTACTTC. It yields the protein CASSLSPRSMGPETQYF. This chain connects TRBV7-8 to TRBJ2-5, with D unresolved. The V end lost 3 bases, the J end lost 5 bases, and 22 bases lay between the germline ends. This CDR3 is 17 amino acids long. Germline CDR1 is SGHVS and CDR2 is FQNEAQ.

The V and J genes are TRBV11-2 and TRBJ2-2; 11 nucleotides align to TRBD2. This CDR3 contains 16 residues. J gave up 7 bases and V 2 bases, and 6 bases lay outside the gene matches. Germline V CDR1 and CDR2: SGHAT, FQNNGV. The CDR3 here is CASSLSGTSGIGELFF. Written as DNA, the CDR3 is TGTGCCAGCAGCTTATCCGGGACTAGCGGCATCGGGGAGCTGTTTTTT.

This sequence joins TRBV12-5 and TRBJ1-5; no clear D. CDR1 and CDR2 from the germline V gene are LGHNT and FRNRAP. CDR3 size: 14 residues. V was clipped by 7 bases and J by 2 bases, with 12 bases between them. The CDR3 region is CASAREGRNQPQHF. Written as DNA, the CDR3 is TGTGCTAGTGCCAGAGAGGGTCGCAATCAGCCCCAGCATTTT.

V and J are TRBV28 and TRBJ1-2; possibly TRBD1 for D (6 bases). CDR1 and CDR2 (germline): MDHEN, SYDVKM. Trimming shortened V by 2 bases and J by 8 bases, and 21 bases separated the two germline ends. CDR3 length equals 16 residues. The CDR3 spells CASSLHEVPGEAGYTF. As DNA, the CDR3 is TGTGCCAGCAGTTTACACGAGGTACCAGGGGAGGCAGGCTACACCTTC.

The chain uses TRBV28 and TRBJ2-3, with D possibly being TRBD1 or TRBD2 (5 bases each). In germline, CDR1 is MDHEN, CDR2 SYDVKM. Trimming took off 9 bases at V and 4 bases at J, with 17 bases between the two ends. The CDR3 covers 14 residues. The CDR3 DNA reads as TGTGCCAGTAGGGACCTGATAGTAGCAGATACGCAGTATTTT. It specifies CASRDLIVADTQYF.

This chain links TRBV10-1 with TRBJ2-1; D is undetermined. Germline values: CDR1 WNHNN, CDR2 SYGVQD (reference sequence). This CDR3 has 12 residues. V was shortened by 8 bases and J by 7 bases, with 12 bases between the two germline ends. CDR3 residues: CASPRTSNEQFF. The DNA of the CDR3 is TGCGCCAGCCCCCGAACTTCGAATGAGCAGTTCTTC.

This clone was detected once. V and J are TRBV27 and TRBJ1-1; D is perhaps TRBD1 (5 bases). Germline CDR1 and CDR2: MNHEY and SMNVEV (reference sequence). With 5 bases removed from V and 0 bases from J, the gap between germline ends came to 13 bases. The CDR3 is made up of 15 amino acids. CDR3 sequence: CASSNFQGLNTEAFF. DNA for the CDR3: TGTGCCAGCAGTAATTTCCAGGGCCTGAACACTGAAGCTTTCTTT.

The gene calls are TRBV6-5 and TRBJ1-2, with D perhaps matching TRBD1 (6 bases). This CDR3 is 15 amino acids long. Germline V gene sequence: CDR1 MNHEY, CDR2 SVGAGI. V gave up 6 bases and J gave up 4 bases, with 18 bases separating them. The CDR3 is CASRKGQDIIYGYTF. The CDR3 DNA follows: TGTGCCAGCAGAAAGGGACAAGACATAATCTATGGCTACACCTTC.

The J gene is TRBJ2-5, the V gene TRBV6-2 or TRBV6-3, with 14 nucleotides matching TRBD2. With V trimmed by 6 bases and J by 5 bases, 5 bases remained unmatched. The CDR3 sequence is 15 residues long. Germline assignment: CDR1 MNHEY and CDR2 SVGEGT. The CDR3 DNA follows: TGTGCCAGCAGCATGGGACTAGCGGGGGTGGAGACCCAGTACTTC. Protein sequence: CASSMGLAGVETQYF.

The chain couples TRBV2 to TRBJ2-5, with 10 bases aligning to TRBD2. J was trimmed by 5 bases and V by 4 bases; bases with no gene match: 10. CDR1 and CDR2 (germline): SNHLY, FYNNEI. The CDR3 covers 16 residues. The CDR3 DNA reads as TGTGCCAGCAGTGCAACTCTAGCGGGAGTTGATGAGACCCAGTACTTC. This gives the protein CASSATLAGVDETQYF.

The V and J genes are TRBV6-4 and TRBJ2-3, with 10 bases fitting TRBD2. The J segment lost 0 bases and the V segment lost 0 bases, leaving 0 bases of the junction unmatched. The CDR3 extends over 16 amino acids. From germline, CDR1 is MRHNA and CDR2 SNTAGT. The CDR3 DNA reads TGTGCCAGCAGTGACTCAGCGGGGGGGAGCACAGATACGCAGTATTTT. It yields the protein CASSDSAGGSTDTQYF.

This clone has just one count. This sequence joins TRBV28 and TRBJ1-4; tentative D call: TRBD1 (6 bases). There are 14 residues in the CDR3. Trimming took off 2 bases at V and 8 bases at J, with 12 bases between the two ends. The germline CDR1 and CDR2 sequences are MDHEN and SYDVKM. The DNA for the CDR3 is TGTGCCAGCAGTTTAGGGGGCACGCGCGAAAAACTGTTTTTT. Translated, it gives CASSLGGTREKLFF.

The chain links TRBV6-4 to TRBJ2-3; 10 nucleotides match TRBD1. Germline values: CDR1 MRHNA, CDR2 SNTAGT. J gave up 2 bases and V 6 bases, and 5 bases lay outside the gene matches. The CDR3 loop spans 15 amino acids. CDR3 sequence (DNA): TGTGCCAGCAGCCCCGGGACAGGGGTCACAGATACGCAGTATTTT. This codes for CASSPGTGVTDTQYF.

The CDR3 region is CASSQGQGLFEKLFF. In DNA form, the CDR3 reads TGTGCCAGCAGCCAAGGGCAGGGACTTTTTGAAAAACTGTTTTTT. The rearrangement joins TRBV3-1 (or the pseudogene TRBV3-2) to TRBJ1-4, with D possibly matching TRBD1 (5 bases). Trimming stripped 1 base from V and 7 bases from J, with 13 bases between. There are 15 residues in the CDR3. Per germline, CDR1 LGHDT and CDR2 YNNKEL (reference sequence).

The chain has TRBV5-5 and TRBJ1-5; perhaps TRBD1 as D (6 bases). This CDR3 region has 14 residues. CDR1 and CDR2 from the germline V gene are SGHKS and YYEKEE (reference sequence). Trimming removed 0 bases at V and 5 bases at J, with 9 bases between. This CDR3 is CASSLEGGYQPQHF. CDR3 bases: TGTGCCAGCAGCTTGGAGGGGGGTTATCAGCCCCAGCATTTT.

This clone was observed a few times. This chain uses TRBV28 with TRBJ1-1; no clear D. Trimming took 6 bases from V and 1 from J, leaving 12 bases between them. The V gene's germline CDR1 is MDHEN and CDR2 SYDVKM. The CDR3 covers 14 residues. In nucleotides, the CDR3 is TGTGCCAGCAGACCGGACCAATGGAACACTGAAGCTTTCTTT. This encodes CASRPDQWNTEAFF.

The chain has TRBV19 and TRBJ1-1; D may be TRBD1 (6 bases). The CDR3 is 13 amino acids. Germline lookup yields CDR1 LNHDA and CDR2 SQIVND (reference sequence). The V end lost 5 bases, the J end lost 1 base, and 8 bases lay between the germline ends. In DNA, the CDR3 is TGTGCCAGTAGTCACAGGGAGAACACTGAAGCTTTCTTT. This sequence encodes CASSHRENTEAFF.

V and J are TRBV3-1 (or the pseudogene TRBV3-2) and TRBJ2-7, with TRBD2 matching over 7 bases. The CDR3 is 15 residues long. Germline lookup yields CDR1 LGHDT and CDR2 YNNKEL (reference sequence). With 3 bases clipped from V and 0 bases from J, the junction kept 5 bases outside the gene matches. The CDR3, as DNA: TGTGCCAGCAGCCAGACCCGGGACTACTCCTACGAGCAGTACTTC. Translation: CASSQTRDYSYEQYF.

The V gene is TRBV10-3, the J gene TRBJ2-7, with D hard to call. The CDR3 extends over 13 amino acids. The germline V and J ends were trimmed by 9 bases and 2 bases, with 14 bases remaining between them. Germline V gene sequence: CDR1 ENHRY, CDR2 SYGVKD. CDR3 DNA sequence: TGTGCCATTGCGACTGGGTTGACCTACGAGCAGTACTTC. Protein product: CAIATGLTYEQYF.

The chain combines TRBV6-2 or TRBV6-3 with TRBJ2-7; the match to TRBD1 covers 9 bases. The ends lost 2 bases at V and 0 bases at J; junction bases unmatched: 2. This CDR3 region has 15 residues. The germline CDR1 and CDR2 sequences are MNHEY and SVGEGT. CDR3 protein: CASSYGTGRSYEQYF. CDR3 sequence (DNA): TGTGCCAGCAGTTACGGGACAGGGCGCTCCTACGAGCAGTACTTC.

The chain joins TRBV4-3 to TRBJ2-7, with D perhaps matching TRBD1 (5 bases). CDR3 length: 16 residues. Trimming took 0 bases from V and 1 from J, leaving 13 bases between them. Looked up from germline, CDR1 is LGHNA and CDR2 is YSLEER. The CDR3 loop reads CASSQDWGSRSYEQYF. The CDR3 DNA sequence: TGCGCCAGCAGCCAAGATTGGGGCTCCAGATCCTACGAGCAGTACTTC.

The chain joins TRBV7-2 to TRBJ1-1, with D hard to call. Trimming removed 5 bases at V and 7 bases at J, with 17 bases between. This CDR3 contains 14 residues. Germline-derived CDR1 and CDR2 are SGHTA and FQGNSA. The DNA for the CDR3 is TGTGCCAGCAGCCTCGAGGGCCAGGCGGGTGAAGCTTTCTTT. Translation: CASSLEGQAGEAFF.

The V and J genes are TRBV29-1 and TRBJ1-2; D gene uncertain. The CDR3 loop spans 11 amino acids. Germline V gives CDR1 SQVTM, CDR2 ANQGSEA. V was shortened by 4 bases and J by 2 bases, with 5 bases between the two germline ends. Here the CDR3 reads CSVGTNYGYTF. The CDR3 nucleotides read TGCAGCGTTGGTACGAACTATGGCTACACCTTC.

This sequence joins TRBV7-9 and TRBJ1-1; no definite D call. This CDR3 comprises 17 residues. Between the trimmed V and J ends, which lost 3 bases and 0 bases, there was a span of 17 bases. Germline CDR1 and CDR2: SEHNR and FQNEAQ (reference sequence). This CDR3 reads CASSLQARLFMNTEAFF. The CDR3 coding sequence is TGTGCCAGCAGCTTGCAGGCCCGCCTTTTTATGAACACTGAAGCTTTCTTT.

The J gene is TRBJ2-1, the V gene TRBV20-1; D is perhaps TRBD1 (7 bases). CDR1 DFQATT and CDR2 SNEGSKA come from the germline V gene (reference sequence). Trimming cost V 3 bases and J 9 bases, with 9 bases left between them. The CDR3 totals 11 residues. DNA of the CDR3: TGCAGTGCTAGCAGGGGGGCTGAGCAGTTCTTC. The encoded protein is CSASRGAEQFF.